This TCR beta chain appears in the sequencing data of a study of a mutant IDH1 vaccine in newly diagnosed glioma. Study overall: Sex distribution of treated patients was around 62% male and approximately 38% female; mean age was around 40 years. Pretreatment consisted of radiotherapy, temozolomide, or both, with most receiving both.

As regards this clone: Its specificity is unknown.

This sample's time point: week 23, last vaccination. A single vaccine dose contained 300 ug of mutant IDH1 20-mer peptide, and topical imiquimod was used with it. The germline V gene encodes CDR1 GTSNPN and CDR2 SVGIG (reference sequence). V shed 5 bases and J shed 8 bases, with 15 bases lying between them. This CDR3 region has 12 residues. Study-wide findings and caveats: Pseudoprogression appears to have had no connection to changes in top peripheral T cell clonotypes.

Only in-frame clones appear in the TCRdb table, and some are missing; sequencing was by immunoSEQ multiplex PCR. The table shows about 30,000 clones, with 65% to 85% occurring only once. This TCR was recovered from a woman between 18 and 29 years old with glioma. Sample: PBMCs, taken from a glioma patient whose treatment included an IDH1 peptide vaccine. This chain uses TRBV30 with TRBJ1-2; D is perhaps TRBD1 (5 bases). The CDR3 spells CAWWSVRGGYTF. The CDR3 DNA is TGTGCCTGGTGGAGTGTTAGGGGCGGCTACACCTTC.